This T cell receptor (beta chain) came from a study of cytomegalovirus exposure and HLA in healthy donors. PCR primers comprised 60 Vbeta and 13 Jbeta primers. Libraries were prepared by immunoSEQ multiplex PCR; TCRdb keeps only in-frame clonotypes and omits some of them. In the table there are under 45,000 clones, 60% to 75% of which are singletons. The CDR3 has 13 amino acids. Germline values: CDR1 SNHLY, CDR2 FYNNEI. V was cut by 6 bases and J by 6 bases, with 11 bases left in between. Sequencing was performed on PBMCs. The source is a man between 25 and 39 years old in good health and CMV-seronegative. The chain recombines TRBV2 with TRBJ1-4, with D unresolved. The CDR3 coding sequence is TGTGCCAGCAGGGGAGAGACGGATGAAAAACTGTTTTTT. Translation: CASRGETDEKLFF.